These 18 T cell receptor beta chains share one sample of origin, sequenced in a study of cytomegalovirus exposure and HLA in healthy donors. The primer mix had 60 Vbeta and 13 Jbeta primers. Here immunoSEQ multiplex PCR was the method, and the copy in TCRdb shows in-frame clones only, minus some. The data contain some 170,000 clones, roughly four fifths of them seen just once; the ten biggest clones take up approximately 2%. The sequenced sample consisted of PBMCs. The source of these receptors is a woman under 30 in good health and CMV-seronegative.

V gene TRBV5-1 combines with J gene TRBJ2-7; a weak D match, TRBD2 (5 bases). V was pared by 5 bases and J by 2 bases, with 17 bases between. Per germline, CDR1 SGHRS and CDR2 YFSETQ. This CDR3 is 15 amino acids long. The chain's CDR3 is CASSRLPGLPYEQYF. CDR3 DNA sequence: TGCGCCAGCAGTCGACTACCTGGGTTACCCTACGAGCAGTACTTC.

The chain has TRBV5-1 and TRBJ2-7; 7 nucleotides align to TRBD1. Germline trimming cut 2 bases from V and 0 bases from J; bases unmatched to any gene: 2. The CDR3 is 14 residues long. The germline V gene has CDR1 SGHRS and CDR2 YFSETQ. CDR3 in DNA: TGCGCCAGCAGCTTCACAGGGGACTCCTACGAGCAGTACTTC. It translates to CASSFTGDSYEQYF.

The CDR3 here is CASSRKLQGETQYF. CDR3 DNA sequence: TGCGCCAGCAGCCGCAAATTGCAGGGAGAGACCCAGTACTTC. The V call is TRBV4-1, the J call TRBJ2-5; TRBD1 might be the D (5 bases). Trimming stripped 4 bases from V and 4 bases from J, with 13 bases between. The CDR3 is 14 residues long. Germline V CDR1 and CDR2: MGHRA, YSYEKL.

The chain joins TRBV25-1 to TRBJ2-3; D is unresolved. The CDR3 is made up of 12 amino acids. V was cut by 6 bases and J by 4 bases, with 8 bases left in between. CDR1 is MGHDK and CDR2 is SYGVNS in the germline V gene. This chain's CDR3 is CASSRGADTQYF. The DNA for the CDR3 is TGTGCCAGCAGCCGAGGTGCAGATACGCAGTATTTT.

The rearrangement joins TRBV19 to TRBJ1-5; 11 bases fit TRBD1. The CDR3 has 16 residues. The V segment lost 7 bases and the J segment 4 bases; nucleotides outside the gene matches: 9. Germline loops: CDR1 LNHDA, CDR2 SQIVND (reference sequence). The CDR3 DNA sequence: TGTGCCAGTACCCCGGTAGGGACAGGGGGTAATCAGCCCCAGCATTTT. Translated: CASTPVGTGGNQPQHF. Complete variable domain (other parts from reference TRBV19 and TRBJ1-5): DGGITQSPKYLFRKEGQNVTLSCEQNLNHDAMYWYRQDPGQGLRLIYYSQIVNDFQKGDIAEGYSVSREKKESFPLTVTSAQKNPTAFYLCASTPVGTGGNQPQHFGDGTRLSIL.

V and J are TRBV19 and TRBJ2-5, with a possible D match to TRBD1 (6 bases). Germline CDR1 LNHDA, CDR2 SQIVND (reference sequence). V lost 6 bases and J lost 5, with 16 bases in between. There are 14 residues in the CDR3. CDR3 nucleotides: TGTGCCAGTAGCCTACAGGGAAGCGTGGAGACCCAGTACTTC. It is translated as CASSLQGSVETQYF.

The CDR3, as DNA: TGTGCCAGCAGCCAAATAGGGGGCCCTCCGTGGGGGCGTGGGATTGGCACAGATACGCAGTATTTT. This encodes CASSQIGGPPWGRGIGTDTQYF. The chain is built from TRBV14 and TRBJ2-3, with 7 bases matching TRBD1. Germline V gene sequence: CDR1 SGHDN, CDR2 FVKESK. Trimming took 2 bases from V and 1 from J; bases not matched to a gene: 24. The length of the CDR3 is 22 residues.

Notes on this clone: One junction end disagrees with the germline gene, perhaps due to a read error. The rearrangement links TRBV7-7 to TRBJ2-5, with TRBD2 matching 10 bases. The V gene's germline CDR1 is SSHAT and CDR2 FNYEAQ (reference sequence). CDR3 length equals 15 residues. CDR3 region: CASSLSGRTKETQYF. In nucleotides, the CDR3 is TGTGCTAGCAGCCTTAGCGGGAGGACTAAAGAGACCCAGTACTTC.

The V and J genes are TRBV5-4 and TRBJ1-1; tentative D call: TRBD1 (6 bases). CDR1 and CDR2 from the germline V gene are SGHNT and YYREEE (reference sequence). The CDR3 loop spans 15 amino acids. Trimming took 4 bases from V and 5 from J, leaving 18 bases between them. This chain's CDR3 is CASSRPQGYRTEAFF. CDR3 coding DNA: TGTGCCAGCAGCCGCCCACAGGGTTATCGGACTGAAGCTTTCTTT. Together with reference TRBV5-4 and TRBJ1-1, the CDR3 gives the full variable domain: ETGVTQSPTHLIKTRGQQVTLRCSSQSGHNTVSWYQQALGQGPQFIFQYYREEENGRGNFPPRFSGLQFPNYSSELNVNALELDDSALYLCASSRPQGYRTEAFFGQGTRLTVV.

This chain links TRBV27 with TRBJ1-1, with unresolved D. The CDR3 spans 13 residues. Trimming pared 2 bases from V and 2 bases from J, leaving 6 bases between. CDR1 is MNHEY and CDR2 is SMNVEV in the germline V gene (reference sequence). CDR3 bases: TGTGCCAGCAGTTTAGGGCCAAACACTGAAGCTTTCTTT. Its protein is CASSLGPNTEAFF.

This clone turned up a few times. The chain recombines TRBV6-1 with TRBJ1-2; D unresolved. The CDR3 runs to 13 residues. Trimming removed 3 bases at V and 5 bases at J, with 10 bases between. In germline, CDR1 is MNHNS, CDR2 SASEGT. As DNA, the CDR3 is TGTGCCAGCAGTGAGTCCGAAGCGTATGGCTACACCTTC. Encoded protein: CASSESEAYGYTF.

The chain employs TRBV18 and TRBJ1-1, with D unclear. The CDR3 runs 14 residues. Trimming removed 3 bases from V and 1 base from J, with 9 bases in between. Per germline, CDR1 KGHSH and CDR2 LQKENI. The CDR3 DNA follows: TGTGCCAGCTCACCCGGAGGTGGGAACACTGAAGCTTTCTTT. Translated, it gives CASSPGGGNTEAFF.

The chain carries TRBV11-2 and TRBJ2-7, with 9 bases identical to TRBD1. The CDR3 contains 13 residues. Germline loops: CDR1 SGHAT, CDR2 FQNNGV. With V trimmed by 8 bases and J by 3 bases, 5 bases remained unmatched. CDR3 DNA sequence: TGTGCCAGCGGACAGGGGCTAAGCTACGAGCAGTACTTC. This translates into CASGQGLSYEQYF.

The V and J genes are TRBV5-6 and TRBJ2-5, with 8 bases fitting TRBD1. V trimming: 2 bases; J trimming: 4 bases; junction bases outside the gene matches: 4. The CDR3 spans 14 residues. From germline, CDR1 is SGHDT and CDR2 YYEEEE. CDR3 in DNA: TGTGCCAGCAGCTTACAGGGGGTCGGAGAGACCCAGTACTTC. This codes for CASSLQGVGETQYF.

The CDR3 here is CASSPTEGHGGKLFF. The CDR3 region has the DNA TGTGCCAGCTCACCAACTGAGGGACATGGAGGAAAACTGTTTTTT. This chain connects TRBV18 to TRBJ1-4; D is perhaps TRBD1 (6 bases). From germline, CDR1 is KGHSH and CDR2 LQKENI. With 2 bases removed from V and 10 bases from J, the gap between germline ends came to 17 bases. This CDR3 has 15 residues.

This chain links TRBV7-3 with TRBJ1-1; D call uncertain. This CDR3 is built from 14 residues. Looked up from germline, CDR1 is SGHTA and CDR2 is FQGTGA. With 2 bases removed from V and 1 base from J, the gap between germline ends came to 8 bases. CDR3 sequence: CASSLSGTNTEAFF. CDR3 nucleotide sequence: TGTGCCAGCAGCTTATCGGGAACGAACACTGAAGCTTTCTTT.

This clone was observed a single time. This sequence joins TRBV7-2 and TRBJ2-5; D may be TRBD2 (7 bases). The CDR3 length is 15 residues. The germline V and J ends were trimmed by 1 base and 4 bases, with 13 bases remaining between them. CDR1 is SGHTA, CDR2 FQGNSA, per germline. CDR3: CASSLGGGSAETQYF. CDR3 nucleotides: TGTGCCAGCAGCTTAGGGGGGGGCTCTGCAGAGACCCAGTACTTC. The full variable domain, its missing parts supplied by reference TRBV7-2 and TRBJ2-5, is GAGVSQSPSNKVTEKGKDVELRCDPISGHTALYWYRQSLGQGLEFLIYFQGNSAPDKSGLPSDRFSAERTGGSVSTLTIQRTQQEDSAVYLCASSLGGGSAETQYFGPGTRLLVL.

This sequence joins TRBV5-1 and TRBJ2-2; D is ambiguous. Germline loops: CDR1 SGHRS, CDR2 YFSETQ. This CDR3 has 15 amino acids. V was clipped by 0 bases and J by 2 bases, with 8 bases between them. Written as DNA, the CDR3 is TGCGCCAGCAGCTTGGGTGTCTCTAACACCGGGGAGCTGTTTTTT. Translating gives CASSLGVSNTGELFF.